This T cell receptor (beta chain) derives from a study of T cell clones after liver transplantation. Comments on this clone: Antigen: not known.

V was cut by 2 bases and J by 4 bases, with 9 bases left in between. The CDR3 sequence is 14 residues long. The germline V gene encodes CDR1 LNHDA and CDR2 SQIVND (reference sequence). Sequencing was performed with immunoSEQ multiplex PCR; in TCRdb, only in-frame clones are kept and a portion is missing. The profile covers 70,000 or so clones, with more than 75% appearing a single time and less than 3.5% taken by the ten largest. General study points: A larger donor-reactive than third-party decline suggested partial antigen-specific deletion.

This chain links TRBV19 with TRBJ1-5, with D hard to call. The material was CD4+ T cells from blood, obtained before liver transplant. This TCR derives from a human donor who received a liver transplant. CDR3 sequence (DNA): TGTGCCAGTAGTATATTGCCAAATAATCAGCCCCAGCATTTT. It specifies CASSILPNNQPQHF.